Detailed here is one T cell receptor (beta chain). What it binds is not known. The data were taken from a study of T cells in Graves' hyperthyroidism and ophthalmopathy. Amplification of TCR beta CDR3 regions was performed using RNA transcripts as template. During a first-round RT-PCR of the TCR CDR3, the HTBI primer set was used. TCRdb reprocessed the multiplex PCR reads via MiXCR and lists one record per CDR3 protein. The repertoire holds about 96,000 distinct CDR3 sequences, with under 65% as singletons. Study observations and caveats: Most clonotypes expanded in thyroid above 0.001 were likewise present in blood.

Sequenced: blood. The TCR sequence derives from a woman aged 40 to 50 with Graves' hyperthyroidism.

CDR3 nucleotides: TGTGCCACCAGCAGTATACAGGCTCACTCCTACGAGCAGTACTTC. It is translated as CATSSIQAHSYEQYF. This sequence joins TRBV15 and TRBJ2-7, with D possibly being TRBD1 (5 bases). This CDR3 has 15 amino acids. The V gene lost 3 bases and the J gene lost 0 bases, with 12 bases spanning the gap. CDR1 and CDR2 (germline): LNHNV, YYDKDF (reference sequence).